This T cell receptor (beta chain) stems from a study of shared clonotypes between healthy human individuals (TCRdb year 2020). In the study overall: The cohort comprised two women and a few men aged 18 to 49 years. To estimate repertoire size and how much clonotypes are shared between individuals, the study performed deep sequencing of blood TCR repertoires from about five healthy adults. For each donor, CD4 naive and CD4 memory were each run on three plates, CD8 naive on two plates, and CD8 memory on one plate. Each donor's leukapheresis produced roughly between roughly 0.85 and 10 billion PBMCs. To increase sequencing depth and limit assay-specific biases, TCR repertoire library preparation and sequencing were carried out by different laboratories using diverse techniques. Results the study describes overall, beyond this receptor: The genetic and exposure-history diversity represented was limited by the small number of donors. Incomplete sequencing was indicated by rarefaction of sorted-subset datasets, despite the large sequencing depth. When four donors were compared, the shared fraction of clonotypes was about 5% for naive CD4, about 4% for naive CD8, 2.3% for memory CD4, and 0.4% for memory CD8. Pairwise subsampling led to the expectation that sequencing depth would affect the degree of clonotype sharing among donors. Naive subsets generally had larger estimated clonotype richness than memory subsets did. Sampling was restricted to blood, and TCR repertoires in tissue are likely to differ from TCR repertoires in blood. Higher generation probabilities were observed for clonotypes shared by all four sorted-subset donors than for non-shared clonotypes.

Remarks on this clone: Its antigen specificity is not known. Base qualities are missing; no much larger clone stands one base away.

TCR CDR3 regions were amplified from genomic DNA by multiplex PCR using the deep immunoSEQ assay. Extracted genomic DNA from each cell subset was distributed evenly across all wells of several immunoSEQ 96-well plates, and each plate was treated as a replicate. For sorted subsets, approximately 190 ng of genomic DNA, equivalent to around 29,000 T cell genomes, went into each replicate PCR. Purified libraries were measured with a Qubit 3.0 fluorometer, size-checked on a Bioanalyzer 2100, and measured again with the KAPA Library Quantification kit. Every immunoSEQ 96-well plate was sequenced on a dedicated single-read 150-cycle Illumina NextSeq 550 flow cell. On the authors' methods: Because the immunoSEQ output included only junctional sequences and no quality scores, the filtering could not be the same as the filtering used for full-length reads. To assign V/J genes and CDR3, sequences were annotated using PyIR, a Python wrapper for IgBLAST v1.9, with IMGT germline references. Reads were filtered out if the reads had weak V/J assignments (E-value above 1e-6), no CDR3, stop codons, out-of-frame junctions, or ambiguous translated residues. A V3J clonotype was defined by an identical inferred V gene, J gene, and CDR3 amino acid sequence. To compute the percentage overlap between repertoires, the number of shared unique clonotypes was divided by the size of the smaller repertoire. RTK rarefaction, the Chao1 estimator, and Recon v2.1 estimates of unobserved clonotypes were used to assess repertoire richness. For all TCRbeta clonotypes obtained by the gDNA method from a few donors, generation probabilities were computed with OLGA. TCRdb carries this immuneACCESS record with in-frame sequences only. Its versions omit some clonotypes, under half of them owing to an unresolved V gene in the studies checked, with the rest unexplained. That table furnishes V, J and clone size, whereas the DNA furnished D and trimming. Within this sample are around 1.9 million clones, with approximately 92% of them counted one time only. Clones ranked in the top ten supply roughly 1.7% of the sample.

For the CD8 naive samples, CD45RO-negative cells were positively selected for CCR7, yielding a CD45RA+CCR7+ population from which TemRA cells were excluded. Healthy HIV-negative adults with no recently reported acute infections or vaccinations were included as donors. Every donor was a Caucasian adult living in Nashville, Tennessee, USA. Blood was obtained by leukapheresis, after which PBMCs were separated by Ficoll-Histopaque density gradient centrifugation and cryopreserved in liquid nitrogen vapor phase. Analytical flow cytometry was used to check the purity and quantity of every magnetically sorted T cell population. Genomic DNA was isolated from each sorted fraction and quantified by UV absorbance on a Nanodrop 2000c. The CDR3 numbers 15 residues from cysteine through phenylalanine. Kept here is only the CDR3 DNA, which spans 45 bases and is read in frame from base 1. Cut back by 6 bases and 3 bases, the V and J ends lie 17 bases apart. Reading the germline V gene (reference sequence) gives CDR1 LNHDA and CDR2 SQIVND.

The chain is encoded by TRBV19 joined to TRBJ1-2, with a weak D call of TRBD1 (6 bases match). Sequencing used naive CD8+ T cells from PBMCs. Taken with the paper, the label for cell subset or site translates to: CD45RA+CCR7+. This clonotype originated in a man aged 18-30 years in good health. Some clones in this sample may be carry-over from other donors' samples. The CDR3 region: CASSLDPGAYYGYTF. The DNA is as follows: TGTGCCAGTAGCCTCGACCCGGGGGCATACTATGGCTACACCTTC. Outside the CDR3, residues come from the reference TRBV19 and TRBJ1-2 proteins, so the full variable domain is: DGGITQSPKYLFRKEGQNVTLSCEQNLNHDAMYWYRQDPGQGLRLIYYSQIVNDFQKGDIAEGYSVSREKKESFPLTVTSAQKNPTAFYLCASSLDPGAYYGYTFGSGTRLTVV.